This T cell receptor beta chain was recovered during a study of shared T cell receptors in the human thymus. The CDR3 sequence is 16 residues long. Germline V gene lookup returns CDR1 MNHEY and CDR2 SMNVEV (reference sequence). Trimming at V came to 7 bases and at J to 0 bases, leaving 8 bases not matched to a gene. TCRdb's copy holds only in-frame clones and misses some; the assay was immunoSEQ multiplex PCR. The sample holds hundreds of thousands of clones, 85% to 90% seen once. Another study also made use of these data, one on human thymus T cells. From that study: It was from resections taken during corrective heart surgery that the thymus tissue came. V and J gene usage appeared biased in thymic and blood repertoires. Thymic repertoires of unrelated individuals were reported in related research to overlap highly.

Material for sequencing was thymocytes. J is TRBJ1-4 and V is TRBV27; 7 positions agree with TRBD1. This clonotype originated in a boy under three years old with a congenital heart defect. The CDR3 reads CASTRGQTATNEKLFF. CDR3 DNA sequence: TGTGCCAGCACCCGGGGACAGACAGCAACTAATGAAAAACTGTTTTTT.